Following are 29 T cell receptor beta chains from one sample sequenced in a study of tissue T cells after allogeneic stem cell transplantation (dated by TCRdb to between 2022 and 2023). The protocol used for the library was the immunoSEQ multiplex PCR assay. TCRdb re-hosts the immuneACCESS table, in-frame sequences only. Its copies lack some clones; in the studies checked, an unresolved V gene accounts for under half of them, and the cause for the rest is not known. The sample table records about 3,100 clones; 40% to 50% of these occur just once. The ten largest make up approximately 32% of the sample. Per the publication, the time point label means: mouse harvest day 14 after allogeneic transplant. Mouse grafts consisting of 10^7 T-cell-depleted bone marrow cells combined with 10^6 splenic CD5+ T cells were administered by tail vein injection. Material for sequencing was gut tissue. The source of these receptors is a female BALB/c mouse given C57BL/6 T cells with graft-versus-host disease after an allogeneic hematopoietic cell transplant.

Details on this clone: The germline and genes are mouse ones. The read ends 1 residue early relative to the CDR3; the germline J gene fills the gap. V usage is TRBV26 and J usage is TRBJ1-1, with 11 bases aligning to TRBD1. The CDR3 consists of 13 residues. V shed 4 bases, J shed 7 bases, and the junction held 2 bases outside the gene matches. Germline V CDR1 and CDR2: KGHPV, FQNQEV (reference sequence). The CDR3 reads CASSRGQGGEVFF. Incomplete CDR3 DNA: TGTGCCAGCAGTCGGGGACAGGGGGGAGAAGTCTTC.

Judged by abundance, this clone is medium-sized. Gene and germline names: mouse. The read ends 1 residue shy of where the CDR3 ends; the end is completed using the germline J gene. The chain recombines TRBV26 with TRBJ2-7; perhaps TRBD1 as D (5 bases). Germline loops: CDR1 KGHPV, CDR2 FQNQEV (reference sequence). The CDR3 is made up of 14 amino acids. V dropped 2 bases and J dropped 0 bases, with 8 bases sitting between them. Partial CDR3 DNA: TGTGCCAGCAGTCTGGGACAAAGCTCCTATGAACAGTAC. Encoded protein: CASSLGQSSYEQY. The CDR3 in full is CASSLGQSSYEQYF.

With regard to this clone: The listed genes are named as in mouse. The read ends 1 residue early relative to the CDR3; the germline J gene fills the gap. V and J are TRBV3 and TRBJ2-2; possible D gene TRBD1, 6 bases. From germline, CDR1 is SNHLY and CDR2 FYNGKV (reference sequence). The CDR3 is 14 amino acids. Trimming took off 1 base at V and 5 bases at J, with 8 bases between the two ends. Incomplete CDR3 DNA: TGTGCCAGCAGCTTAGAGAGGGGGACCGGGCAGCTCTAC. Residues: CASSLERGTGQLY. From start to end, the CDR3 is CASSLERGTGQLYF.

This clone is medium-sized in the sample. Germline and genes here are mouse. Coverage ceases 1 residue before the CDR3 finishes, and the germline J gene fills in the end. V gene TRBV5 combines with J gene TRBJ2-7, with 8 bases identical to TRBD2. V shed 1 base and J 6 bases; nucleotides not matched to a gene: 5. The CDR3 has 14 residues. Germline V gene lookup returns CDR1 LGHNA and CDR2 YNLKQL (reference sequence). The sequenced CDR3 bases are TGTGCCAGCAGCCAAGTTGGGGGGGAGAGTGAACAGTAC. This encodes CASSQVGGESEQY. The entire CDR3 protein reads CASSQVGGESEQYF.

To note about this clone: The germline and genes are mouse ones. The read stops 1 residue short of the end of the CDR3; the missing end is completed from the germline J gene. The chain carries TRBV23 and TRBJ1-1; the table names TRBD1, a call not compared with the DNA. This CDR3 spans 15 amino acids. CDR1 and CDR2 from the germline V gene are KGHTA and FQNQQP. This CDR3 is CSSSHQTGRDTEVFF. Partial CDR3 DNA: TGCTCCAGCAGTCACCAGACAGGGAGGGACACAGAAGTCTTC. Full variable domain (missing parts from reference TRBV23 and TRBJ1-1): DAAVTQKPRYLIKMKGQEAEMKCIPEKGHTAVFWYQQKQSKELKFLIYFQNQQPLDQIDMVKERFSAVCPSSSLCSLGIRTCEAEDSALYLCSSSHQTGRDTEVFFGKGTRLTVV.

This clone turned up a few times. Mouse names are used for the genes. The CDR3 end is not reached by the read, which stops 1 residue before it; the germline J gene fills it in. V usage is TRBV23 and J usage is TRBJ2-3; the table assigns TRBD1, which was not confirmed against the DNA. From germline, CDR1 is KGHTA and CDR2 FQNQQP. This CDR3 spans 15 amino acids. This CDR3 is CSSSQSQGATETLYF. The DNA read from the CDR3 is TGCTCCAGCAGTCAATCGCAGGGGGCTACAGAAACGCTGTAT.

The sample holds a few counts of this clone. Genes and germline are mouse. The read comes to an end 1 residue before the CDR3 does, leaving the germline J gene to fill in the end. V is TRBV12-2 and J is TRBJ2-7, with 14 nucleotides matching TRBD2. Per germline, CDR1 SGHLS and CDR2 HYDKME. The CDR3 has 15 amino acids. J gave up 3 bases and V 4 bases, and 4 bases lay outside the gene matches. Partial CDR3 DNA: TGTGCCAGCTCCCCGGGACTGGGGGGGCTCTATGAACAGTAC. This translates into CASSPGLGGLYEQY. Given in full, the CDR3 is CASSPGLGGLYEQYF.

This clone showed up just a few times. Gene names are the mouse ones. The read stops 1 residue short of the end of the CDR3; the missing end is completed from the germline J gene. The chain is built from TRBV23 and TRBJ2-7; the table names TRBD2, a call not compared with the DNA. The CDR3 spans 15 residues. The germline gives CDR1 KGHTA, CDR2 FQNQQP. The CDR3 bases that were read are TGCTCCAGCAGTCAGATGGGACTGGGGGGCCATGAACAGTAC. Protein: CSSSQMGLGGHEQY. The entire CDR3 reads CSSSQMGLGGHEQYF.

By frequency in the sample, this clone is medium-sized. The gene symbols are mouse symbols. The read stops 1 residue short of the end of the CDR3; the missing end is completed from the germline J gene. This chain connects TRBV23 to TRBJ2-5; TRBD2 is the table's D call and was not checked against the DNA. The CDR3 runs to 12 residues. Germline lookup yields CDR1 KGHTA and CDR2 FQNQQP. Incomplete CDR3 DNA: TGCTCCTCTAGGGACTGGGGGGGCACCCAGTAC. Translation gives CSSRDWGGTQY. In full, the CDR3 is CSSRDWGGTQYF.

In regard to this clone: Genes here carry mouse names. The missing CDR3 end, 1 residue past where the read stops, is filled in from the germline J gene. The chain couples TRBV23 to TRBJ2-7; TRBD1, the table's D call, was not compared with the DNA. Germline lookup yields CDR1 KGHTA and CDR2 FQNQQP. The CDR3 totals 12 residues. CDR3 DNA (partial): TGCTCCAGCAGTCTCCAGGGAGGCGAACAGTAC. Its protein product is CSSSLQGGEQY. The whole CDR3 reads CSSSLQGGEQYF.

Points on this clone: Mouse gene names apply. Read sequence stops 1 residue before the CDR3 end, and the germline J gene provides the missing end. The chain couples TRBV4 to TRBJ1-1; 9 bases fit TRBD1. The CDR3 runs to 13 residues. Unmatched junction bases numbered 4, after V lost 10 bases and J lost 1 base. In germline, CDR1 is LGHDT, CDR2 YNNKQL (reference sequence). The sequenced part of the CDR3 DNA is TGTGCCATACCGGGACAGGGGAACACAGAAGTCTTC. It encodes CAIPGQGNTEVF. The full CDR3 is CAIPGQGNTEVFF.

This clone occurred a few times. Here the gene names and germline are mouse. From the germline J gene comes the end of the CDR3, since the read stops 1 residue before it. The chain recombines TRBV19 with TRBJ2-5; 9 nucleotides align to TRBD1. The CDR3 contains 13 residues. Germline V gene data show CDR1 as FNHDT and CDR2 as SITEND (reference sequence). The trim removed 4 bases at V and 6 bases at J, leaving 3 bases unmatched. The CDR3: CASSWDREDTQYF. CDR3 DNA (partial): TGTGCCAGCAGTTGGGACAGGGAGGACACCCAGTAC.

Judged by abundance, this clone is medium-sized. Genes and germline come from the mouse. The CDR3 goes on 1 residue after the read ends, and that part is filled in from the germline J gene. The chain employs TRBV13-1 and TRBJ1-2; D not certain. V lost 4 bases to trimming and J lost 2 bases, with 6 bases between them. The CDR3 extends over 12 amino acids. Germline V gene lookup returns CDR1 NSHNY and CDR2 SYGAGN. Incomplete CDR3 DNA: TGTGCCAGCAGTACACGGAACTCCGACTACACC. It translates to CASSTRNSDYT. The full CDR3 sequence reads CASSTRNSDYTF.

This clone was found once. Genes here carry mouse names. The read halts 1 residue ahead of the CDR3 end, with the missing end drawn from the germline J gene. The rearrangement links TRBV2 to TRBJ1-2; the D gene is possibly TRBD1 (5 bases). This CDR3 contains 15 residues. The V and J ends lost 3 bases and 0 bases respectively, with 11 bases between them. The germline V gene has CDR1 LGHNA and CDR2 YSYQKL. The sequenced part of the CDR3 DNA is TGTGCCAGCAGCCAGAGAGGGACCTCAAACTCCGACTACACC. As protein: CASSQRGTSNSDYT. The complete CDR3 reads CASSQRGTSNSDYTF.

On this clone: Germline and genes here are mouse. The read finishes 1 residue shy of the CDR3 end, and the germline J gene is used to complete it. The V call is TRBV19, the J call TRBJ2-4; TRBD2 matches 9 bases. Germline values: CDR1 FNHDT, CDR2 SITEND (reference sequence). The CDR3 loop spans 16 amino acids. The trim removed 0 bases at V and 3 bases at J, leaving 5 bases unmatched. The CDR3 DNA, read in part, is TGTGCCAGCAGTATAGATTGGGGGGGCGCCCAAAACACCTTGTAC. Translation: CASSIDWGGAQNTLY. The whole CDR3 protein is CASSIDWGGAQNTLYF.

As concerns this clone: Gene labels here are mouse ones. The read halts 1 residue ahead of the CDR3 end, with the missing end drawn from the germline J gene. The genes are TRBV26 and TRBJ1-6; no clear D. TRBJ1-6 is annotated as an ORF whose role is uncertain. The germline V gene has CDR1 KGHPV and CDR2 FQNQEV (reference sequence). V dropped 2 bases and J dropped 3 bases, with 2 bases sitting between them. There are 13 residues in the CDR3. CDR3 sequence: CASSLLYNSPLYF. The part of the CDR3 DNA that was read is TGTGCCAGCAGTCTGCTCTATAATTCGCCCCTCTAC.

For this clone: Genes and germline are mouse. The CDR3 is cut off 1 residue early in the read; its end comes from the germline J gene. V and J are TRBV3 and TRBJ2-5, with D tentatively TRBD2 (6 bases). Trimming cost V 2 bases and J 4 bases, with 7 bases left between them. The CDR3 has 13 residues. Per germline, CDR1 SNHLY and CDR2 FYNGKV (reference sequence). CDR3 DNA, as far as it was read: TGTGCCAGCAGCTTACTGGGGAAAGACACCCAGTAC. It codes for CASSLLGKDTQY. The entire CDR3 sequence reads CASSLLGKDTQYF.

About this clone itself: Each gene name is a mouse one. The read gets to within 1 residue of the CDR3 end, and the germline J gene fills in the rest. The chain joins TRBV23 to TRBJ1-6; TRBD1 is the table's D call, not checked against the DNA. TRBJ1-6 is flagged as an ORF with uncertain function. Germline V lookup: CDR1 KGHTA, CDR2 FQNQQP. There are 15 residues in the CDR3. CDR3 sequence reads: CSSSRRDRGNSPLYF. The CDR3 bases that were read are TGCTCCAGCAGTCGTCGGGACAGGGGAAATTCGCCCCTCTAC.

Note on this clone: Gene names follow the mouse nomenclature. The read ends 1 residue before the CDR3 terminus; that terminus is restored from the germline J gene. The V call is TRBV26, the J call TRBJ1-4; 7 bases match TRBD1. The length of the CDR3 is 14 residues. With 4 bases clipped from V and 3 bases from J, the junction kept 2 bases outside the gene matches. Germline assignment: CDR1 KGHPV and CDR2 FQNQEV (reference sequence). The sequenced CDR3 bases are TGTGCCAGCAGTCCGACAGGGACCAACGAAAGATTATTT. This encodes CASSPTGTNERLF. The CDR3 in its entirety is CASSPTGTNERLFF.

This clone has more than one count but fewer than ten. The gene names here belong to mouse. The CDR3 goes on 1 residue after the read ends, and that part is filled in from the germline J gene. The gene calls are TRBV19 and TRBJ2-2; TRBD2 matches at 9 bases. The CDR3 runs 15 residues. From germline, CDR1 is FNHDT and CDR2 SITEND (reference sequence). J gave up 6 bases and V 2 bases, and 5 bases lay outside the gene matches. CDR3 region: CASSIRAGGAGQLYF. CDR3 DNA, as far as it was read: TGTGCCAGCAGTATCCGCGCTGGGGGGGCCGGGCAGCTCTAC.

This clone is categorized as large (0.1 to 1%). All gene names here are mouse names. The read comes to an end 1 residue before the CDR3 does, leaving the germline J gene to fill in the end. The chain links TRBV4 to TRBJ2-7; 7 bases agree with TRBD2. The junction had 2 bases not matched to a gene; V was cut back by 6 bases and J by 3 bases. The CDR3 loop spans 12 amino acids. Germline CDR1 and CDR2: LGHDT and YNNKQL (reference sequence). The CDR3: CASRRGGYEQYF. The covered CDR3 bases are TGTGCCAGCAGACGGGGGGGCTATGAACAGTAC.

To note about this clone: The gene symbols are mouse symbols. The CDR3 end falls 1 residue outside the read, so it is completed with the germline J gene. J is TRBJ1-1 and V is TRBV26, with D maybe TRBD1 (6 bases). The V end was cut by 6 bases, the J end by 3 bases, with 17 bases between. Germline lookup yields CDR1 KGHPV and CDR2 FQNQEV (reference sequence). CDR3 length: 15 residues. The CDR3 here is CASSPIDRLYTEVFF. The CDR3 DNA, read in part, is TGTGCCAGCAGCCCTATCGACAGGCTGTACACAGAAGTCTTC. Supplemented by reference TRBV26 and TRBJ1-1, the full variable domain reads NSKVIQTPRYLVKGQGQKAKMRCIPEKGHPVVFWYQQNKNNEFKFLINFQNQEVLQQIDMTEKRFSAECPSNSPCSLEIQSSEAGDSALYLCASSPIDRLYTEVFFGKGTRLTVV.

As to this clone: Any gene name here is a mouse gene name. Partial CDR3 DNA: TGTGCCAGCGGTGATGGGGGACTGGGGGGCCGGGAACAGTAC. Its translation is CASGDGGLGGREQY. The full CDR3 sequence reads CASGDGGLGGREQYF. This chain links TRBV13-2 with TRBJ2-7; 12 bases fit TRBD2. The CDR3 goes on 1 residue after the read ends, and that part is filled in from the germline J gene. V shed 0 bases, J shed 7 bases, and the junction held 5 bases outside the gene matches. Per germline, CDR1 NNHNN and CDR2 SYGAGS (reference sequence). The CDR3 is 15 amino acids.

A few counts support this clone. The germline and genes are mouse ones. The DNA ends 1 residue before the CDR3 does, and the rest of the CDR3 is filled in from the germline J gene. The gene calls are TRBV12-1 and TRBJ2-4; TRBD1 or TRBD2 may be the D gene (5 bases each). V was shortened by 0 bases and J by 3 bases, with 9 bases between the two germline ends. The CDR3 consists of 14 residues. Germline CDR1 and CDR2: SGHSN and HYEKVE. The CDR3: CASSLGGGQNTLYF. CDR3 DNA, as far as it was read: TGTGCCAGCTCTCTCGGGGGAGGACAAAACACCTTGTAC.

As to this clone: Mouse gene names apply. The DNA ends 1 residue before the CDR3 does, and the rest of the CDR3 is filled in from the germline J gene. The chain carries TRBV1 and TRBJ1-5; TRBD1 agrees at 9 bases. J gave up 6 bases and V 3 bases, and 6 bases lay outside the gene matches. The CDR3 runs to 15 residues. Germline CDR1 NSQYPW, CDR2 LRSPGD (reference sequence). The CDR3 loop reads CTCSARDRVSQAPLF. CDR3 DNA (partial): TGCACCTGCAGTGCCCGGGACAGGGTCAGCCAGGCTCCGCTT.

This clone showed up just a few times. Germline and genes here are mouse. The read comes to an end 1 residue before the CDR3 does, leaving the germline J gene to fill in the end. The chain employs TRBV15 and TRBJ1-4, with 7 bases matching TRBD1. In germline, CDR1 is SGHND, CDR2 FRSKSL. With V trimmed by 5 bases and J by 7 bases, 10 bases remained unmatched. The CDR3 totals 15 residues. CDR3 bases read: TGTGCCAGCAGTCCCGGGGGAGGGGGCCGCGAAAGATTATTT. It codes for CASSPGGGGRERLF. The entire CDR3 reads CASSPGGGGRERLFF. The full variable domain, in which reference TRBV15 and TRBJ1-4 provide the parts outside the CDR3, is DAGVTQTPRHEVAEKGQTIILKCEPVSGHNDLFWYRQTKIQGLELLSYFRSKSLMEDGGAFKDRFKAEMLNSSFSTLKIQPTEPKDSAVYLCASSPGGGGRERLFFGHGTKLSVL.

As for this clone: Mouse germline and gene names are used. The DNA ends 1 residue before the CDR3 does, and the rest of the CDR3 is filled in from the germline J gene. The chain links TRBV26 to TRBJ2-4; 10 nucleotides agree with TRBD2. This CDR3 contains 16 residues. Germline V gene data show CDR1 as KGHPV and CDR2 as FQNQEV (reference sequence). Trimming removed 5 bases from V and 0 bases from J; junction bases left unmatched: 5. The CDR3 sequence is CASSVLGGSSQNTLYF. CDR3 bases read: TGTGCCAGCAGTGTACTGGGGGGGTCTAGTCAAAACACCTTGTAC. Drawing the rest from reference TRBV26 and TRBJ2-4, the complete variable domain is NSKVIQTPRYLVKGQGQKAKMRCIPEKGHPVVFWYQQNKNNEFKFLINFQNQEVLQQIDMTEKRFSAECPSNSPCSLEIQSSEAGDSALYLCASSVLGGSSQNTLYFGAGTRLSVL.

With respect to this clone: The gene symbols are mouse symbols. Sequencing ends 1 residue short of the CDR3 end; the germline J gene provides the rest. V usage is TRBV2 and J usage is TRBJ1-6; D perhaps matches TRBD1 (5 bases). TRBJ1-6 is noted as an ORF with a role that remains uncertain. The V gene lost 0 bases and the J gene lost 3 bases, with 6 bases spanning the gap. CDR3 length: 15 residues. In germline, CDR1 is LGHNA, CDR2 YSYQKL. The CDR3 region is CASSQETVYNSPLYF. The sequenced part of the CDR3 DNA is TGTGCCAGCAGCCAAGAGACAGTCTATAATTCGCCCCTCTAC.

By share, this clone ranks as large. Genes and germline are mouse. The CDR3 goes on 1 residue after the read ends, and that part is filled in from the germline J gene. The V call is TRBV17, the J call TRBJ2-4; D possibly corresponds to TRBD1 (5 bases). V shed 6 bases and J shed 4 bases, with 8 bases lying between them. CDR1 and CDR2 (germline): MNHDT, YYDKIL. The CDR3 consists of 12 residues. Incomplete CDR3 DNA: TGTGCTAGCAGCTCAGGGAAAAACACCTTGTAC. It is translated as CASSSGKNTLY. The complete CDR3 reads CASSSGKNTLYF.